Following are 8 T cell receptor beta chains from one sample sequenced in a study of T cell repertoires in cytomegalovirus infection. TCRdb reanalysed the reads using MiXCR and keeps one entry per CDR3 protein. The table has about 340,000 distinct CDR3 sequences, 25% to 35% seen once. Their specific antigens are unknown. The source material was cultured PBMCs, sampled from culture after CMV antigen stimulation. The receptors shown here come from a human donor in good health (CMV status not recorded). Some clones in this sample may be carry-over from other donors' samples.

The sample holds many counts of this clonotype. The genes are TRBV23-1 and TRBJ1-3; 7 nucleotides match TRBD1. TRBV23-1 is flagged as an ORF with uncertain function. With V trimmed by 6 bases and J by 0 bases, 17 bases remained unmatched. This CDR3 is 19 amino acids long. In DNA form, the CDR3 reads TGCGCCAGCAGCCCGACAGGGACTAAACCCAATGCCTCTGGAAACACCATATATTTT. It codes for CASSPTGTKPNASGNTIYF.

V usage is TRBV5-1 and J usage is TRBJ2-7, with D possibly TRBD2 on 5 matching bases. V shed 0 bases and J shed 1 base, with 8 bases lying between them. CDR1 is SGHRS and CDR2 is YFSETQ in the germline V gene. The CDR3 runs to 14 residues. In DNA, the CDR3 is TGCGCCAGCAGCTTGGTACAGCGGTCCTACGAGCAGTACTTC. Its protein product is CASSLVQRSYEQYF.

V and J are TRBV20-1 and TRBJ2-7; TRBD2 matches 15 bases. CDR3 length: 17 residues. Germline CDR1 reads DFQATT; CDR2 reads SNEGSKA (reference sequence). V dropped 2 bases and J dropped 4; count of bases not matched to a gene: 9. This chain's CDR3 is CSARSGLAGGNFYEQYF. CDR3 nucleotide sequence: TGCAGTGCTAGATCAGGACTAGCGGGAGGGAACTTTTACGAGCAGTACTTC.

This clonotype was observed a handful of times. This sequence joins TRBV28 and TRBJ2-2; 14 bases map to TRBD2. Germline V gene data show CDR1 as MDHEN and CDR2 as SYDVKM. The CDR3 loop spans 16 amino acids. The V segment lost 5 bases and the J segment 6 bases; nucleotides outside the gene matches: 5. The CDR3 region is CASSVMGLAGAGELFF. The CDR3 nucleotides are TGTGCCAGCAGTGTAATGGGACTAGCGGGAGCCGGGGAGCTGTTTTTT. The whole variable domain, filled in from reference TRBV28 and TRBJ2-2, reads DVKVTQSSRYLVKRTGEKVFLECVQDMDHENMFWYRQDPGLGLRLIYFSYDVKMKEKGDIPEGYSVSREKKERFSLILESASTNQTSMYLCASSVMGLAGAGELFFGEGSRLTVL.

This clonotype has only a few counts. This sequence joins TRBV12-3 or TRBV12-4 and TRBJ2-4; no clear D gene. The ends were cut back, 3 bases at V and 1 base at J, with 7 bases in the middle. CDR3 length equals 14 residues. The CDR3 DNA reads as TGTGCCAGCAGTTTTGTCTTGGCCAAAAACATTCAGTACTTC. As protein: CASSFVLAKNIQYF.

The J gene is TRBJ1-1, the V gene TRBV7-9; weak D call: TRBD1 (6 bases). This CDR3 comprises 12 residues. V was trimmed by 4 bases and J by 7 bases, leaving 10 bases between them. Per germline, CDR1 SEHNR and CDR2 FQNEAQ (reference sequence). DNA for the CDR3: TGTGCCAGCAGCTCCGGGACACTTGAAGCTTTCTTT. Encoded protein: CASSSGTLEAFF. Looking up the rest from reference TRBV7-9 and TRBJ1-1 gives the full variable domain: DTGVSQNPRHKITKRGQNVTFRCDPISEHNRLYWYRQTLGQGPEFLTYFQNEAQLEKSRLLSDRFSAERPKGSFSTLEIQRTEQGDSAMYLCASSSGTLEAFFGQGTRLTVV.

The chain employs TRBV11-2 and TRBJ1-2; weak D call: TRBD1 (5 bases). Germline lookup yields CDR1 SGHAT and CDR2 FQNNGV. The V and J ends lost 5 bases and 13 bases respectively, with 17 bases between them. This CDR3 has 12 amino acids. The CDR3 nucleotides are TGTGCCAGCAGCCTCTCGGGGACGGACATCACCTTC. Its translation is CASSLSGTDITF.

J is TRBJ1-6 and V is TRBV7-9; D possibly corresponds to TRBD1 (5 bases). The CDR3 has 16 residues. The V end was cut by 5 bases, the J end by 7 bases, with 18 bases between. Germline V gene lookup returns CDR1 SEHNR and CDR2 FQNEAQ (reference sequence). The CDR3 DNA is TGTGCCAGCAGCCCATCTGGAAGCGGGGGGAATTCACCCCTCCACTTT. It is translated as CASSPSGSGGNSPLHF.